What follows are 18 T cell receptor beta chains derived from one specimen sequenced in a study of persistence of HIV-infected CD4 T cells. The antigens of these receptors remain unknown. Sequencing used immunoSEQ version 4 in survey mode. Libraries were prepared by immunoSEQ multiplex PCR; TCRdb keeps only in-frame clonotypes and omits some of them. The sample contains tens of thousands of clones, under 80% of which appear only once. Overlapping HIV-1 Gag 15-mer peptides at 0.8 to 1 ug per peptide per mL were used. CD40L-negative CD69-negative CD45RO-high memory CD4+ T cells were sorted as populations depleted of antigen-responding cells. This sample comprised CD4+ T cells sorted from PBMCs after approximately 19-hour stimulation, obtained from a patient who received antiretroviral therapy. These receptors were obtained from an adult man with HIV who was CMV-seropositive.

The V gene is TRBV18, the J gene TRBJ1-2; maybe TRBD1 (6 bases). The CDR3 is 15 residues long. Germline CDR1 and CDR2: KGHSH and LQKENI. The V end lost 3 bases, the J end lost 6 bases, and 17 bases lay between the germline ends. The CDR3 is CASSPRQRGADGYTF. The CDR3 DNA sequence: TGTGCCAGCTCACCCCGTCAGAGGGGGGCGGATGGCTACACCTTC. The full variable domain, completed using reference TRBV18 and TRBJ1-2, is NAGVMQNPRHLVRRRGQEARLRCSPMKGHSHVYWYRQLPEEGLKFMVYLQKENIIDESGMPKERFSAEFPKEGPSILRIQQVVRGDSAAYFCASSPRQRGADGYTFGSGTRLTVV.

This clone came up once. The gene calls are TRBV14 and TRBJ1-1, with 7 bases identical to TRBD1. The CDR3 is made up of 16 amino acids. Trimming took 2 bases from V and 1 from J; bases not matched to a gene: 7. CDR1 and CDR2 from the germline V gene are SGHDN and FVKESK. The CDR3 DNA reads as TGTGCCAGCAGCCAAAGGGACCGGGACAGGAACACTGAAGCTTTCTTT. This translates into CASSQRDRDRNTEAFF.

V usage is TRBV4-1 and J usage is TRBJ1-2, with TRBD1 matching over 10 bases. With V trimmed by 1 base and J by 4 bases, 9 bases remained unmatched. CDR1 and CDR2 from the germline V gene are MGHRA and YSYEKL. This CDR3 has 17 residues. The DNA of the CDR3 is TGCGCCAGCAGCCAAGCTTCGGGACAGGGGTCCCGCTATGGCTACACCTTC. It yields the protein CASSQASGQGSRYGYTF.

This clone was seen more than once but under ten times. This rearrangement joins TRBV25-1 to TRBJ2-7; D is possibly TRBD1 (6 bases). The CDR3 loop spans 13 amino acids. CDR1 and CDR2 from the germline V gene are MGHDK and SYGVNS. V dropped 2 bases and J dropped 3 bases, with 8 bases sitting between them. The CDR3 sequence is CASSEGQLYEQYF. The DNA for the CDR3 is TGTGCCAGCAGTGAAGGACAGCTCTACGAGCAGTACTTC.

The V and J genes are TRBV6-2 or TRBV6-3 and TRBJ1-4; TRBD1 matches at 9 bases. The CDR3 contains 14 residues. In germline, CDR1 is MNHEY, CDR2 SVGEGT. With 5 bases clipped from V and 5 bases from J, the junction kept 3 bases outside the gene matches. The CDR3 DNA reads TGTGCCAGCAGTGAGACAGGGGGAAATGAAAAACTGTTTTTT. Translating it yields CASSETGGNEKLFF.

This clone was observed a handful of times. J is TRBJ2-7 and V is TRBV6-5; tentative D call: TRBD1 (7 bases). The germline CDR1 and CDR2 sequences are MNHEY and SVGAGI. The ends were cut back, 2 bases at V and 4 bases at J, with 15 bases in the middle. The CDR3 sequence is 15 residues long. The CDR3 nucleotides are TGTGCCAGCAGTTACAACAGGGGCGGAGGGTACGAGCAGTACTTC. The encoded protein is CASSYNRGGGYEQYF.

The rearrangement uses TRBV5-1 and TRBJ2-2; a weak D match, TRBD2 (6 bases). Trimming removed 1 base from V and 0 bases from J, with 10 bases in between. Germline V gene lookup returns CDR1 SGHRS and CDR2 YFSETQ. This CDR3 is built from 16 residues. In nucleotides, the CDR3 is TGCGCCAGCAGCTTGTCTTCGGGGGCGAACACCGGGGAGCTGTTTTTT. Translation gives CASSLSSGANTGELFF. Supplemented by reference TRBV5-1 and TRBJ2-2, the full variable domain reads KAGVTQTPRYLIKTRGQQVTLSCSPISGHRSVSWYQQTPGQGLQFLFEYFSETQRNKGNFPGRFSGRQFSNSRSEMNVSTLELGDSALYLCASSLSSGANTGELFFGEGSRLTVL.

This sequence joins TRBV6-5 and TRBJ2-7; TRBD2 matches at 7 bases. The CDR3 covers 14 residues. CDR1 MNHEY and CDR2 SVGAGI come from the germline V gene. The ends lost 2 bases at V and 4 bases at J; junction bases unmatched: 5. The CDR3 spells CASSYSGAGYEQYF. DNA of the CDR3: TGTGCCAGCAGTTACAGCGGGGCCGGTTACGAGCAGTACTTC.

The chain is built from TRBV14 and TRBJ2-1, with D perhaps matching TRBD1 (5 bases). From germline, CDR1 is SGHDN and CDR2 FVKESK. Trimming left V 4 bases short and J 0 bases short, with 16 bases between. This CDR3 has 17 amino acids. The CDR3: CASSPPPQGTSYNEQFF. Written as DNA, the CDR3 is TGTGCCAGCAGCCCGCCCCCGCAGGGCACCTCCTACAATGAGCAGTTCTTC.

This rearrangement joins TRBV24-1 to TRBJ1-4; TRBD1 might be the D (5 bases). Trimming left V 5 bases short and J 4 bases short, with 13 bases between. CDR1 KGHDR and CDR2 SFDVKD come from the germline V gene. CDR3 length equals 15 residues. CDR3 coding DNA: TGTGCCACCAGTGGCAACACAGGAGTTAATGAAAAACTGTTTTTT. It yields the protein CATSGNTGVNEKLFF.

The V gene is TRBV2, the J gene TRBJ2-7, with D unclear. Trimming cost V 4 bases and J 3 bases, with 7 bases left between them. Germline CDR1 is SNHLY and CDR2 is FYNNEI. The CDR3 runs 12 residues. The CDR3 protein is CASSVTSYEQYF. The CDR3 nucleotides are TGTGCCAGCAGTGTGACCAGCTACGAGCAGTACTTC.

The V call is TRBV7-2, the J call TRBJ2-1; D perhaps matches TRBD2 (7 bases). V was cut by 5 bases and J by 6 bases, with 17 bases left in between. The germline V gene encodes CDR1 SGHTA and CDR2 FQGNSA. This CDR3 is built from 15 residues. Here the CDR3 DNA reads TGTGCCAGCAGCGGCACGAGGGGGGGTGGCAATGAGCAGTTCTTC. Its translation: CASSGTRGGGNEQFF.

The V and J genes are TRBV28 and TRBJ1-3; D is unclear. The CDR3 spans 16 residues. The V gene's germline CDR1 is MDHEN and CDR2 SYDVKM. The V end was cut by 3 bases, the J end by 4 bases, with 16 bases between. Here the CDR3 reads CASSFRTVLGGNTIYF. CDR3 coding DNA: TGTGCCAGCAGTTTCCGGACGGTGCTAGGGGGAAACACCATATATTTT.

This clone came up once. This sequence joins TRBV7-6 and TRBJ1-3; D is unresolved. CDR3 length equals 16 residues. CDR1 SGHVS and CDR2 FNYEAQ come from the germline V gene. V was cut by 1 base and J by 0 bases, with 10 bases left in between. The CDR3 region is CASSLGAHGSGNTIYF. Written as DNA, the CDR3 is TGTGCCAGCAGCTTAGGAGCGCACGGCTCTGGAAACACCATATATTTT.

CDR3 region: CASRGPGSTNEKLFF. CDR3 sequence (DNA): TGTGCCAGCCGGGGACCAGGGTCAACTAATGAAAAACTGTTTTTT. The chain carries TRBV6-5 and TRBJ1-4; a possible D gene is TRBD1 (5 bases). Deletions cut 8 bases from V and 0 bases from J, with 13 bases between. Per germline, CDR1 MNHEY and CDR2 SVGAGI. This CDR3 spans 15 amino acids.

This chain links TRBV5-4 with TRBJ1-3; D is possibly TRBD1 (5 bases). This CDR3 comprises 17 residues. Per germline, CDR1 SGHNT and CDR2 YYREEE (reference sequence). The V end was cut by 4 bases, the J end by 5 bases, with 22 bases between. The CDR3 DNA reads TGTGCCAGCAGCCGTGGTGGCGGAGGGGCAAGCAGAAACACCATATATTTT. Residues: CASSRGGGGASRNTIYF.

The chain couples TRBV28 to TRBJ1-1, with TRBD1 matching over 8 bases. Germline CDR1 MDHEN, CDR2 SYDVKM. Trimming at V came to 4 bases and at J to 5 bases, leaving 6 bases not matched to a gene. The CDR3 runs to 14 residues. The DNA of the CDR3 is TGTGCCAGCAGTTATGACAGGGGACGGACTGAAGCTTTCTTT. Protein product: CASSYDRGRTEAFF.

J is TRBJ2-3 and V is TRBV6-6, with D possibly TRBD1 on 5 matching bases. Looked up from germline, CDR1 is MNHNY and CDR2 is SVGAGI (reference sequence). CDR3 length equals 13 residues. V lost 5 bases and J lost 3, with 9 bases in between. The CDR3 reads CASSPRETDTQYF. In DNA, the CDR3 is TGTGCCAGCAGTCCCAGGGAAACAGATACGCAGTATTTT.